This entry lists 6 T cell receptor beta chains sequenced from one sample in a study of blood T cell repertoires in COVID-19. Data came from immunoSEQ multiplex PCR; TCRdb stores just in-frame clones and leaves some out. The table includes some 130,000 clones, about 87% detected once. Sample: peripheral blood. The receptors shown here come from a woman between 55 and 75 years old with acute or convalescent COVID-19.

Notes on this clone: The sample contains more than one DNA sequence encoding this CDR3. The chain links TRBV7-9 to TRBJ1-1; D gene ambiguous. Germline V lookup: CDR1 SEHNR, CDR2 FQNEAQ (reference sequence). This CDR3 region has 14 residues. Trimming took off 1 base at V and 0 bases at J, with 6 bases between the two ends. CDR3 in DNA: TGTGCCAGCAGCTTAGGCCAGATGAACACTGAAGCTTTCTTT. It translates to CASSLGQMNTEAFF. Supplemented by reference TRBV7-9 and TRBJ1-1, the full variable domain reads DTGVSQNPRHKITKRGQNVTFRCDPISEHNRLYWYRQTLGQGPEFLTYFQNEAQLEKSRLLSDRFSAERPKGSFSTLEIQRTEQGDSAMYLCASSLGQMNTEAFFGQGTRLTVV.

The V and J genes are TRBV3-1 (or the pseudogene TRBV3-2) and TRBJ2-7; D unresolved. The length of the CDR3 is 12 residues. The germline V gene has CDR1 LGHDT and CDR2 YNNKEL (reference sequence). Trimming cost V 0 bases and J 9 bases, with 9 bases left between them. CDR3 coding DNA: TGTGCCAGCAGCCAAGATAGAGGTGCGCAGTACTTC. Residues: CASSQDRGAQYF.

In this sample, this clone turned up once. The gene calls are TRBV10-3 and TRBJ2-1; the match to TRBD2 covers 12 bases. The V and J ends lost 3 bases and 12 bases, in that order; junction bases with no gene match: 12. Germline V CDR1 and CDR2: ENHRY, SYGVKD. This CDR3 is 16 amino acids long. As DNA, the CDR3 is TGTGCCATCAGTGACTCCCTGACTAGCGGGAGAGACGGGCAGTTCTTC. This encodes CAISDSLTSGRDGQFF.

The chain links TRBV27 to TRBJ1-4, with a tentative D call TRBD1 (5 bases). The CDR3 extends over 15 amino acids. Trimming cost V 5 bases and J 0 bases, with 10 bases left between them. The V gene's germline CDR1 is MNHEY and CDR2 SMNVEV (reference sequence). CDR3 amino acids: CASSPRVATNEKLFF. The CDR3 coding sequence is TGTGCCAGCAGTCCCAGGGTTGCAACTAATGAAAAACTGTTTTTT.

As concerns this clone: The junction does not match germline at one end; this may be a read error. The chain employs TRBV28 and TRBJ1-5; tentative D call: TRBD1 (6 bases). From germline, CDR1 is MDHEN and CDR2 SYDVKM. The CDR3 length is 12 residues. DNA for the CDR3: TGTGCCAGCAGTTTACGTAGGGGGTCTCTTTATTTT. It translates to CASSLRRGSLYF.

V is TRBV2 and J is TRBJ2-1; a possible D gene is TRBD2 (7 bases). Trimming took off 6 bases at V and 8 bases at J, with 17 bases between the two ends. The CDR3 spans 14 residues. The germline V gene has CDR1 SNHLY and CDR2 FYNNEI. The CDR3 nucleotides read TGTGCCAGCAGGAGCCGGGGGGCGACTCATGAGCAGTTCTTC. This translates into CASRSRGATHEQFF. Based on the CDR3 plus reference TRBV2 and TRBJ2-1, the full variable domain is EPEVTQTPSHQVTQMGQEVILRCVPISNHLYFYWYRQILGQKVEFLVSFYNNEISEKSEIFDDQFSVERPDGSNFTLKIRSTKLEDSAMYFCASRSRGATHEQFFGPGTRLTVL.